This T cell receptor (beta chain) was sequenced for a study of CD8 T cells in ankylosing spondylitis (dated by TCRdb to 2016 to 2017). Study-wide context: The study profiled T cell receptor beta repertoires in healthy donors and ankylosing spondylitis patients to find disease-linked TCR variants. The full study cohort was made up of 20 to 25 ankylosing spondylitis patients and about a hundred healthy donors. Peripheral blood was sampled, and synovial fluid was additionally collected from ankylosing spondylitis patients. Paper-wide results and their limitations: According to the report, matched synovial fluid samples from ankylosing spondylitis patients were significantly enriched for the disease-linked clones. The disease-linked clones had a CD8+ phenotype and were found at relatively low frequencies in peripheral blood. Some of the motif variants had been reported before in the synovial fluid and blood of reactive arthritis patients, a finding that suggests common disease-initiation mechanisms. A TCR beta motif of about 8 highly homologous amino acid variants appeared characteristic of blood from ankylosing spondylitis patients.

The CDR3 spans 17 residues, from the cysteine through the phenylalanine. Only the CDR3 DNA stays, 51 bases, in frame from base 1. The germline V and J ends show losses of 5 bases and 1 base respectively, and no gene match explains 11 bases of the junction. The germline V gene gives CDR1 as LGHNT and CDR2 as FRNRAP. This clonotype was counted ten times or more. Its antigen remains unidentified. One base away there is no much larger clone; base qualities are not given. For sequencing, an Illumina HiSeq 2500 was employed. Quantitative 5'-RACE with molecular barcodes was the method used to prepare the TCR beta libraries. Regarding the original processing steps: A new computational method based on a probabilistic model of VDJ rearrangement was used to identify disease-linked TCR variants. The public reads were quality trimmed at Q25 with fastp and then assembled into clones with MiXCR by TCRdb, keeping productive beta chains. Each CDR3 protein appears once, grouped with its most common genes and DNA. TCRdb's processing, not the study's, gives the V and J calls here. Within this sample are 200,000 to 300,000 distinct CDR3 sequences, with 10% of them counted one time only. The top ten hold approximately 2.5% of the sample.

Sequenced sample: blood, either unsorted or a sorted T cell fraction (not recorded which). The TCR originated in a male donor with ankylosing spondylitis or in good health (not recorded which). The chain uses TRBV12-5 and TRBJ2-3; 8 of the junction bases match TRBD2. The CDR3 protein: CASGIGGGAGGTDTQYF. The bases read TGTGCTAGTGGTATCGGAGGGGGAGCGGGAGGCACAGATACGCAGTATTTT.